The 3 T cell receptor beta chains presented below share a single source sample, sequenced in a study of T cells in Graves' hyperthyroidism and ophthalmopathy. RNA transcripts gave rise to amplified TCR beta CDR3 regions. TCR CDR3 regions were first amplified by RT-PCR with HTBI primers. TCRdb fed the multiplex PCR reads into MiXCR, producing one record per CDR3 protein. The table records 350,000 to 450,000 distinct CDR3 sequences, about a sixth of them present only once. Sequenced: blood. Receptors originate from a young woman with Graves' hyperthyroidism that later progressed to Graves' ophthalmopathy.

This clonotype occurred many times. The chain employs TRBV7-6 and TRBJ1-1; D is uncertain. In germline, CDR1 is SGHVS, CDR2 FNYEAQ. Trimming cost V 2 bases and J 4 bases, with 11 bases left between them. The length of the CDR3 is 14 residues. CDR3 DNA sequence: TGTGCCAGCAGCTTAAGGGCCCTTAGCACTGAAGCTTTCTTT. Its translation: CASSLRALSTEAFF. The full variable domain, in which reference TRBV7-6 and TRBJ1-1 provide the parts outside the CDR3, is GAGVSQSPRYKVTKRGQDVALRCDPISGHVSLYWYRQALGQGPEFLTYFNYEAQQDKSGLPNDRFSAERPEGSISTLTIQRTEQRDSAMYRCASSLRALSTEAFFGQGTRLTVV.

In this sample, this clonotype turned up many times. DNA for the CDR3: TGCAGTGCTAGAGATGGGGGGGGGCTATCGAATTCACCCCTCCACTTT. It encodes CSARDGGGLSNSPLHF. V gene TRBV20-1 combines with J gene TRBJ1-6; TRBD1 might be the D (6 bases). This CDR3 spans 16 amino acids. With 0 bases removed from V and 7 bases from J, the gap between germline ends came to 16 bases. CDR1 and CDR2 from the germline V gene are DFQATT and SNEGSKA (reference sequence).

The genes are TRBV11-3 and TRBJ1-2; 8 nucleotides agree with TRBD1. V was clipped by 5 bases and J by 4 bases; unmatched bases: 6. The CDR3 runs 14 residues. CDR1 and CDR2 from the germline V gene are SGHNT and YENEEA. The CDR3 DNA reads TGTGCCAGCAGCCTAACCCAGGGGGCCTATGGCTACACCTTC. It yields the protein CASSLTQGAYGYTF.